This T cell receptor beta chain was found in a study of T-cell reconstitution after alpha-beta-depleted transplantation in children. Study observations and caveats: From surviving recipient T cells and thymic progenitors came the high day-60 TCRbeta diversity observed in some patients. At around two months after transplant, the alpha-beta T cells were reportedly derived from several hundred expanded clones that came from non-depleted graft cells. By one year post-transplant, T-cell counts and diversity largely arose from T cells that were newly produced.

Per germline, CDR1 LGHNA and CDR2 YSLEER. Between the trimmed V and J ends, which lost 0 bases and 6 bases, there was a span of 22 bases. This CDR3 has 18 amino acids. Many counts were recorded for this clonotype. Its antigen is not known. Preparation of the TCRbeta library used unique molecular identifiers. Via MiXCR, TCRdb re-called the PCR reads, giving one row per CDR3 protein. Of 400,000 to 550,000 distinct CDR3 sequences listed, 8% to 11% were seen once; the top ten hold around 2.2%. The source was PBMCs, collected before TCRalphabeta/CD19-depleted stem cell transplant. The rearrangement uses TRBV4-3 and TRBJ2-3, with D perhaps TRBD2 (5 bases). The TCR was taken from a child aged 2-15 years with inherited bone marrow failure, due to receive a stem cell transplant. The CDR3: CASSQDEIALYSGDTQYF. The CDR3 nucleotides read TGCGCCAGCAGCCAAGATGAGATAGCGCTCTACTCGGGGGATACGCAGTATTTT.